Below are 27 T cell receptor beta chains sequenced from a single sample in a study of T cell repertoires in aging, cancer and after chemotherapy (dated by TCRdb to about 2019). Sequencing was performed on an Illumina MiSeq. Rearranged TRB sequences spanning V, D and J segments were amplified by multiplex touch-down PCR using a mixed TRB-A/B primer pool. The public sequencing data were trimmed at Q25 with fastp and processed into clonotypes with MiXCR by TCRdb, which kept only in-frame beta chains. All rows with the same CDR3 protein become a single entry with the most common DNA and genes. The sample has about 5,200 distinct CDR3 sequences on record, roughly 30% of them singletons. Roughly 5.6% of the sample is taken by the ten largest. TCR beta rearrangements were amplified from genomic DNA isolated from peripheral blood, not from sorted cells or RNA. Sequencing was done on a sample of blood. These receptors all come from a human donor in good health.

This rearrangement joins TRBV28 to TRBJ2-4; a possible D gene is TRBD2 (6 bases). CDR1 MDHEN and CDR2 SYDVKM come from the germline V gene. The CDR3 loop spans 12 amino acids. V lost 6 bases, J lost 7 bases, and 10 bases lay in between. The CDR3 DNA sequence: TGTGCCAGCAGCCTAGGGACTAACATTCAGTACTTC. Protein product: CASSLGTNIQYF.

Only a few counts were recorded for this clonotype. This chain links TRBV4-3 with TRBJ2-7; 7 nucleotides line up with TRBD2. CDR1 is LGHNA, CDR2 YSLEER, per germline. J gave up 7 bases and V 3 bases, and 6 bases lay outside the gene matches. This CDR3 region has 13 residues. CDR3 DNA: TGCGCCAGCAGCCAGGATAACGGGAGGGAGCAGTACTTC. Translated: CASSQDNGREQYF.

The chain recombines TRBV7-9 with TRBJ2-4; D gene uncertain. Trimming pared 4 bases from V and 0 bases from J, leaving 16 bases between. The germline gives CDR1 SEHNR, CDR2 FQNEAQ (reference sequence). The CDR3 loop spans 17 amino acids. DNA of the CDR3: TGTGCCAGCAGCTCCGATGGTCAGGAGTTAGCCAAAAACATTCAGTACTTC. Its protein product is CASSSDGQELAKNIQYF.

By sample fraction, this clonotype is medium-sized (0.01 to 0.1%). CDR3 nucleotides: TGTGCCAGCAGCTTGGAGATCAGGGGTCCGGGCGGGGAGCTGTTTTTT. Protein sequence: CASSLEIRGPGGELFF. J is TRBJ2-2 and V is TRBV5-6, with D maybe TRBD1 (6 bases). Germline V gives CDR1 SGHDT, CDR2 YYEEEE. Trimming pared 0 bases from V and 7 bases from J, leaving 16 bases between. This CDR3 spans 16 amino acids.

Turning to this clonotype: This sequence may be a read error, since a much larger clone differs from it by one base. J is TRBJ2-4 and V is TRBV15; D ambiguous. CDR1 and CDR2 from the germline V gene are LNHNV and YYDKDF (reference sequence). CDR3 length equals 13 residues. The CDR3 DNA follows: TGTGACACCAGCAGAGATCTACAGAGCATTCAGTACTTC. Its protein is CDTSRDLQSIQYF. The full variable domain, its missing parts supplied by reference TRBV15 and TRBJ2-4, is DAMVIQNPRYQVTQFGKPVTLSCSQTLNHNVMYWYQQKSSQAPKLLFHYYDKDFNNEADTPDNFQSRRPNTSFCFLDIRSPGLGDTAMYLCDTSRDLQSIQYFGAGTRLSVL.

The J gene is TRBJ1-4, the V gene TRBV30, with TRBD1 as a possible D gene (5 bases). The V gene's germline CDR1 is GTSNPN and CDR2 SVGIG (reference sequence). The ends were cut back, 1 base at V and 4 bases at J, with 13 bases in the middle. CDR3 size: 15 residues. In DNA, the CDR3 is TGTGCCTGGAGTGCCGGGGCCCATAATAATGAAAAACTGTTTTTT. The encoded protein is CAWSAGAHNNEKLFF.

V is TRBV27 and J is TRBJ2-4; no clear D. The ends were cut back, 6 bases at V and 0 bases at J, with 12 bases in the middle. The CDR3 runs to 15 residues. CDR1 is MNHEY, CDR2 SMNVEV, per germline (reference sequence). The chain's CDR3 is CASRRDGVAKNIQYF. The CDR3 DNA reads TGTGCCAGCAGGAGAGATGGGGTAGCCAAAAACATTCAGTACTTC.

The CDR3 region is CASSYATEAFF. The CDR3 nucleotides read TGTGCCAGCAGTTACGCCACTGAAGCTTTCTTT. V usage is TRBV6-5 and J usage is TRBJ1-1, with unresolved D. CDR1 is MNHEY, CDR2 SVGAGI, per germline. The ends were cut back, 2 bases at V and 4 bases at J, with 2 bases in the middle. The CDR3 consists of 11 residues.

The chain joins TRBV5-4 to TRBJ1-4; 8 nucleotides match TRBD1. The CDR3 runs 16 residues. The V segment lost 0 bases and the J segment 8 bases; nucleotides outside the gene matches: 9. Germline lookup yields CDR1 SGHNT and CDR2 YYREEE (reference sequence). The DNA of the CDR3 is TGTGCCAGCAGCTTGGATGGGGGGGCAGGGGGCGAAAAACTGTTTTTT. Translating it yields CASSLDGGAGGEKLFF.

Relative to its sample, this clonotype is medium-sized. V is TRBV6-5 and J is TRBJ2-3, with 9 bases identical to TRBD1. The CDR3 is made up of 16 amino acids. The J segment lost 2 bases and the V segment lost 4 bases, leaving 7 bases of the junction unmatched. CDR1 and CDR2 from the germline V gene are MNHEY and SVGAGI. CDR3 coding DNA: TGTGCCAGCAGTTTCGCCGGGACAGGGACCACAGATACGCAGTATTTT. Translating gives CASSFAGTGTTDTQYF.

The rearrangement joins TRBV15 to TRBJ1-6; D ambiguous. This CDR3 is built from 18 residues. The V and J ends lost 0 bases and 8 bases respectively, with 20 bases between them. CDR1 and CDR2 from the germline V gene are LNHNV and YYDKDF (reference sequence). Written as DNA, the CDR3 is TGTGCCACCAGCAGAGATCGCCCCCGCCTTGGGAGTCATTCACCCCTCCACTTT. Its protein product is CATSRDRPRLGSHSPLHF.

This clonotype was observed a handful of times. CDR3 in DNA: TGTGCCAGCAGCCACGGCAGGGACTATGGCTACACCTTC. As protein: CASSHGRDYGYTF. This chain links TRBV12-3 or TRBV12-4 with TRBJ1-2; maybe TRBD1 (5 bases). This CDR3 comprises 13 residues. Trimming removed 6 bases from V and 3 bases from J, with 11 bases in between.

To note about this clonotype: Just one base apart from a much larger clone, this may be a read error. The rearrangement joins TRBV12-3 or TRBV12-4 to TRBJ2-3; weak D call: TRBD2 (5 bases). CDR3 size: 15 residues. Trimming cost V 6 bases and J 2 bases, with 15 bases left between them. The CDR3 sequence: CASSPDRRITDTQYF. The CDR3 DNA follows: TGTGCCAGCAGCCCCGATAGGAGGATCACAGATACGCAGTATTTT.

A remark on this clonotype: The junction shows a germline mismatch at one end, possibly a read error. The chain has TRBV5-5 and TRBJ2-1, with D possibly matching TRBD2 (5 bases). Germline V lookup: CDR1 SGHKS, CDR2 YYEKEE (reference sequence). The CDR3 length is 14 residues. The chain's CDR3 is CASSPGNARDEQFF. DNA for the CDR3: TGCGCCAGCAGCCCCGGGAATGCCCGGGATGAGCAGTTCTTC.

In its sample, this clonotype was seen a few times. The CDR3 loop reads CASSEGLAGGNEQFF. CDR3 nucleotide sequence: TGTGCCAGCAGTGAGGGACTAGCGGGAGGAAATGAGCAGTTCTTC. This chain uses TRBV6-4 with TRBJ2-1; 15 bases match TRBD2. The germline gives CDR1 MRHNA, CDR2 SNTAGT. V was clipped by 3 bases and J by 7 bases; unmatched bases: 1. This CDR3 spans 15 amino acids.

The V call is TRBV10-2, the J call TRBJ2-3, with TRBD1 matching 7 bases. CDR3 size: 14 residues. CDR1 WSHSY and CDR2 SAAADI come from the germline V gene. V gave up 3 bases and J gave up 7 bases; unmatched junction bases: 7. The CDR3 bases are TGCGCCAGCAGTGAAGCGACAGGGACAAATACGCAGTATTTT. Translated: CASSEATGTNTQYF.

This clonotype was found once. The chain uses TRBV4-1 and TRBJ2-1; TRBD1 aligns across 8 bases. There are 16 residues in the CDR3. Trimming cost V 1 base and J 7 bases; bases outside gene matches: 9. The germline gives CDR1 MGHRA, CDR2 YSYEKL. The CDR3 coding sequence is TGCGCCAGCAGCCAAGTTCCGAGACAGGGGAGGAATGAGCAGTTCTTC. Its protein is CASSQVPRQGRNEQFF.

The chain combines TRBV19 with TRBJ1-5; 10 nucleotides line up with TRBD1. This CDR3 is built from 17 residues. The germline V gene has CDR1 LNHDA and CDR2 SQIVND (reference sequence). The J segment lost 2 bases and the V segment lost 4 bases, leaving 8 bases of the junction unmatched. The chain's CDR3 is CASSRGQGVEGNQPQHF. CDR3 nucleotide sequence: TGTGCCAGTAGTAGAGGACAGGGGGTTGAAGGCAATCAGCCCCAGCATTTT. The full variable domain, completed using reference TRBV19 and TRBJ1-5, is DGGITQSPKYLFRKEGQNVTLSCEQNLNHDAMYWYRQDPGQGLRLIYYSQIVNDFQKGDIAEGYSVSREKKESFPLTVTSAQKNPTAFYLCASSRGQGVEGNQPQHFGDGTRLSIL.

This chain connects TRBV6-2 or TRBV6-3 to TRBJ2-2; perhaps TRBD2 as D (5 bases). V was shortened by 6 bases and J by 5 bases, with 16 bases between the two germline ends. The germline V gene has CDR1 MNHEY and CDR2 SVGEGT. CDR3 length: 15 residues. CDR3 protein: CASSYNGEGTGELFF. CDR3 DNA: TGTGCCAGCAGCTATAACGGAGAGGGAACCGGGGAGCTGTTTTTT.

This rearrangement joins TRBV5-1 to TRBJ2-6; 11 bases match TRBD2. V gave up 0 bases and J gave up 0 bases; unmatched junction bases: 8. This CDR3 region has 20 residues. Germline V gene data show CDR1 as SGHRS and CDR2 as YFSETQ. The CDR3 loop reads CASSLGFRGLADSGANVLTF. CDR3 in DNA: TGCGCCAGCAGCTTGGGCTTTCGGGGACTAGCGGACTCTGGGGCCAACGTCCTGACTTTC.

Details on this clonotype: One junction end disagrees with the germline gene, perhaps due to a read error. The chain is built from TRBV19 and TRBJ2-1; perhaps TRBD1 as D (5 bases). The CDR3 covers 13 residues. The germline gives CDR1 LNHDA, CDR2 SQIVND (reference sequence). The CDR3 nucleotides read TGTGCCAGTAGCGGACAAACCTACAATAAGCAGTTCTTC. Translated: CASSGQTYNKQFF. Using reference TRBV19 and TRBJ2-1 for the parts outside the CDR3, the full variable domain is DGGITQSPKYLFRKEGQNVTLSCEQNLNHDAMYWYRQDPGQGLRLIYYSQIVNDFQKGDIAEGYSVSREKKESFPLTVTSAQKNPTAFYLCASSGQTYNKQFFGPGTRLTVL.

V and J are TRBV11-2 and TRBJ1-1; 7 nucleotides match TRBD1. The CDR3 has 13 amino acids. Trimming removed 5 bases from V and 7 bases from J; junction bases left unmatched: 7. The germline V gene has CDR1 SGHAT and CDR2 FQNNGV. CDR3 sequence reads: CASSKDRPYEAFF. In DNA, the CDR3 is TGTGCCAGCAGCAAGGACAGGCCTTATGAAGCTTTCTTT.

By share of the sample, this clonotype is medium-sized. This chain joins TRBV27 and TRBJ2-3; a possible D gene is TRBD2 (6 bases). Per germline, CDR1 MNHEY and CDR2 SMNVEV (reference sequence). V lost 8 bases and J lost 4, with 19 bases in between. The CDR3 loop spans 15 amino acids. CDR3 loop: CASWTGRDVPDTQYF. CDR3 in DNA: TGTGCCAGCTGGACGGGGCGGGACGTACCAGATACGCAGTATTTT.

The rearrangement links TRBV6-4 to TRBJ2-6, with TRBD1 as a possible D gene (6 bases). The CDR3 runs to 16 residues. V was trimmed by 0 bases and J by 4 bases, leaving 10 bases between them. CDR1 and CDR2 (germline): MRHNA, SNTAGT. DNA for the CDR3: TGTGCCAGCAGTGACTCGTCAGGGGCCGGGGCCAACGTCCTGACTTTC. This codes for CASSDSSGAGANVLTF.

The chain carries TRBV11-2 and TRBJ2-7, with TRBD2 identical over 8 bases. CDR3 length: 15 residues. With V trimmed by 1 base and J by 3 bases, 5 bases remained unmatched. Germline V lookup: CDR1 SGHAT, CDR2 FQNNGV. Here the CDR3 reads CASSLVSGGLYEQYF. The CDR3 DNA is TGTGCCAGCAGCTTAGTGTCGGGGGGGCTCTACGAGCAGTACTTC.

By its share, this clonotype is medium-sized (0.01 to 0.1%). The chain combines TRBV10-3 with TRBJ2-5; TRBD1 or TRBD2 may be the D gene (5 bases each). In germline, CDR1 is ENHRY, CDR2 SYGVKD. Trimming pared 3 bases from V and 4 bases from J, leaving 15 bases between. There are 15 residues in the CDR3. CDR3 sequence reads: CAISESGQGGETQYF. The CDR3, as DNA: TGTGCCATCAGTGAATCGGGGCAGGGCGGAGAGACCCAGTACTTC.

This clonotype was observed a handful of times. The rearrangement joins TRBV27 to TRBJ2-2; unclear D gene. Deletions cut 1 base from V and 5 bases from J, with 2 bases between. CDR3 length: 12 amino acids. Germline CDR1 reads MNHEY; CDR2 reads SMNVEV (reference sequence). DNA for the CDR3: TGTGCCAGCAGTTTATTGACCGGGGAGCTGTTTTTT. Translation: CASSLLTGELFF.